This T cell receptor (beta chain) is from a study of identical twins. It was template switching that added a universal primer site, and there were unique molecular identifiers on the cDNA. Each CDR3 protein is one row after TCRdb ran MiXCR on the 5' RACE reads. The sample holds roughly 1,500,000 distinct CDR3 sequences, less than 40% seen once. The CDR3 runs to 15 residues. The V end lost 1 base, the J end lost 0 bases, and 9 bases lay between the germline ends. This clonotype was counted a few times. Its antigen is currently unknown. Study outcomes and limitations: Some out-of-frame alpha sequences were shared by twins, and these showed excess low generation probability.

The TCR was taken from a newborn girl in good health. The sample was cord blood. The chain couples TRBV12-3 or TRBV12-4 to TRBJ1-2; D unclear. For the CDR3, the DNA is TGTGCCAGCAGTTTAGTTTCGGGTACTAACTATGGCTACACCTTC. This encodes CASSLVSGTNYGYTF.